This TCR beta chain was retrieved from a study of cytomegalovirus exposure and HLA in healthy donors. Whole-study results and caveats: In a later analysis, specific HLA alleles were associated with some 16,000 TCR beta sequences at a 0.05 false discovery rate. Researchers catalogued over 150 TCR beta chains as cytomegalovirus-associated.

Researchers ran the PCR with 60 Vbeta and 13 Jbeta primers. The method was immunoSEQ multiplex PCR; TCRdb's version includes in-frame clones alone and lacks a portion of them. Recorded for this sample: roughly 120,000 clones. Concerning this clone: Antigen specificity is unknown. Other nucleotide sequences in the sample specify the same CDR3.

The CDR3 has 15 amino acids. The V gene lost 5 bases and the J gene lost 7 bases, with 20 bases spanning the gap. The germline gives CDR1 MNHNS, CDR2 SASEGT. The chain is built from TRBV6-1 and TRBJ1-2; D is undetermined. The source is a man aged 18 to 29 in good health and CMV-seronegative. Sample: PBMCs. CDR3: CASSNRPGRLGGYTF. DNA of the CDR3: TGTGCCAGCAGTAACCGACCAGGTCGTTTGGGTGGCTACACCTTC.